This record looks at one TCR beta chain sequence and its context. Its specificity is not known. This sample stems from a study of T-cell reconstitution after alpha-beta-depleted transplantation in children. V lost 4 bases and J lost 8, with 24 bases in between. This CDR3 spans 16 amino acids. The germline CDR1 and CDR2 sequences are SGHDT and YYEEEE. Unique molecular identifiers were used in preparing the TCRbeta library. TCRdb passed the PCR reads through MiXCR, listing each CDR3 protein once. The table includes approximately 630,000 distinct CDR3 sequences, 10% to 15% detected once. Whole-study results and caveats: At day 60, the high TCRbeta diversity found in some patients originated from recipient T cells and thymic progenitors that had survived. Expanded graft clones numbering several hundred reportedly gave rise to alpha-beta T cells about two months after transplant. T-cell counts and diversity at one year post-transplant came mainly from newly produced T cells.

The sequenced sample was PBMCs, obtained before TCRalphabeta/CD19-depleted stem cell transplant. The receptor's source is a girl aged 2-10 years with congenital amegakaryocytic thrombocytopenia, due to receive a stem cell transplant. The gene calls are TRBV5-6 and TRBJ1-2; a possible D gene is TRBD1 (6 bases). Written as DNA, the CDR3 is TGTGCCAGCAGCGGAGGGGTCCACAGGGAGGCGAGAGGCTACACCTTC. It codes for CASSGGVHREARGYTF.